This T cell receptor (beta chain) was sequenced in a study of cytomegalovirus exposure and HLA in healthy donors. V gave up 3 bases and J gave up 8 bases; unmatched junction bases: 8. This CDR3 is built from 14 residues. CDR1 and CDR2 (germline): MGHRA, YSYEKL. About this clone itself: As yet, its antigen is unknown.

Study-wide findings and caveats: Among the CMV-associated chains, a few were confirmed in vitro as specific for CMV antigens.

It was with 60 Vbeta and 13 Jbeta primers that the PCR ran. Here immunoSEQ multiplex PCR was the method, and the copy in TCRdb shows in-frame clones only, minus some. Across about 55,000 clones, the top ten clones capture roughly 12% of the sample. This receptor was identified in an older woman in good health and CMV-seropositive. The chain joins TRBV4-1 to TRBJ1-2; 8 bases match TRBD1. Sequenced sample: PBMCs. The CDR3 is CASSQPDRVDGYTF. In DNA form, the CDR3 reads TGCGCCAGCAGCCAGCCGGACAGGGTGGACGGCTACACCTTC.